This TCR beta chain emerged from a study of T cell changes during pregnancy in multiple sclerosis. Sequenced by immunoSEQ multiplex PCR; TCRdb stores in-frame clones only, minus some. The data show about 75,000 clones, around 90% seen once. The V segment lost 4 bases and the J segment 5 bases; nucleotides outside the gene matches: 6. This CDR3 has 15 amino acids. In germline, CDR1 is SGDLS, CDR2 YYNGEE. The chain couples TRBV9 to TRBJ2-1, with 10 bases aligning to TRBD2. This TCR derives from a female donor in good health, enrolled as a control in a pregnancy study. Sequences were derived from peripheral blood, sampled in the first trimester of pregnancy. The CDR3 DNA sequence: TGTGCCAGCAGCCCTCTAGCGGGGGCCCACAATGAGCAGTTCTTC. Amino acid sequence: CASSPLAGAHNEQFF.